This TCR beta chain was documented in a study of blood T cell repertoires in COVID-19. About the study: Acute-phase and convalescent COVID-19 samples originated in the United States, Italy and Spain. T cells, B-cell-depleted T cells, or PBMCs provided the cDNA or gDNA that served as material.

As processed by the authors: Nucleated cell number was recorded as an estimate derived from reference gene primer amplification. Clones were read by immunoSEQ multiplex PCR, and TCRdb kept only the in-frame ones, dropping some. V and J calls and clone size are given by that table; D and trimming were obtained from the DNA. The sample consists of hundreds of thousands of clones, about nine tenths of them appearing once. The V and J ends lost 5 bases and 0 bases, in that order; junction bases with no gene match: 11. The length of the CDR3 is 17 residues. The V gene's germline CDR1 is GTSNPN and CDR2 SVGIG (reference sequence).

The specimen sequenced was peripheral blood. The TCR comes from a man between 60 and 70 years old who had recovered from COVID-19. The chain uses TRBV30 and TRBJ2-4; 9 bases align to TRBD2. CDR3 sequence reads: CAWLPPRGGLAKNIQYF. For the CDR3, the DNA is TGTGCCTGGTTACCCCCGCGGGGGGGCCTAGCCAAAAACATTCAGTACTTC.